Given below is one T cell receptor (beta chain) in context. The record originates from a study of blood T cell repertoires in COVID-19. Overall study: Acute and convalescent COVID-19 specimens originated in the United States, Italy and Spain. From T cells, B-cell-depleted T cells, or PBMCs came the material, which was cDNA or gDNA.

The germline V gene has CDR1 MDHEN and CDR2 SYDVKM. The CDR3 covers 13 residues. V was pared by 8 bases and J by 14 bases, with 19 bases between. In the source study's methods: Estimated nucleated cell counts came from reference gene primer amplification. This table comes from immunoSEQ multiplex PCR, and its TCRdb copy is limited to in-frame clones, with some not included. V, J and clone size were drawn from that table, and D and trimming were deduced from the DNA. Counted here are around 88,000 clones, around three quarters occurring once; the ten biggest clones make up 8% to 9%. The sample comprised peripheral blood. The receptor comes from a man in his fifties who had recovered from COVID-19. This rearrangement joins TRBV28 to TRBJ1-6; D is undetermined. CDR3 in DNA: TGTGCCAGCTTTCTCGGGGAGGGAATGGCCCTCCACTTT. Translated, it gives CASFLGEGMALHF.